The 3 T cell receptor beta chains below were found in one sample sequenced in a study of cytomegalovirus exposure and HLA in healthy donors. Primers included in the PCR were 60 Vbeta and 13 Jbeta primers. Profiling relied on immunoSEQ multiplex PCR, and the TCRdb table lists in-frame clones only, not all of them. Among about 170,000 clones, 62% were seen once, and the ten largest hold about 2.9%. The sequenced sample was PBMCs. The receptors stem from a man aged 35-49 years in good health and CMV-seronegative.

This clone came up a few times. The rearrangement links TRBV5-1 to TRBJ1-1; 7 bases agree with TRBD1. This CDR3 comprises 13 residues. With 4 bases clipped from V and 4 bases from J, the junction kept 4 bases outside the gene matches. Germline V CDR1 and CDR2: SGHRS, YFSETQ. The DNA of the CDR3 is TGCGCCAGCAGCACCCAGGGGGGCACTGAAGCTTTCTTT. Residues: CASSTQGGTEAFF. Looking up the rest from reference TRBV5-1 and TRBJ1-1 gives the full variable domain: KAGVTQTPRYLIKTRGQQVTLSCSPISGHRSVSWYQQTPGQGLQFLFEYFSETQRNKGNFPGRFSGRQFSNSRSEMNVSTLELGDSALYLCASSTQGGTEAFFGQGTRLTVV.

A few counts support this clone. The CDR3 DNA reads TGTGCCAGCAGCAAAGAAAACGAACACCGGGGAGCTGTTTTT. Its translation is CASSKENEHRGAVF. The gene calls are TRBV21-1 and TRBJ2-2; TRBD2, the D gene given by the table, was not confirmed from the DNA. TRBV21-1 has pseudogene status. The CDR3 is made up of 14 amino acids.

V gene TRBV7-8 combines with J gene TRBJ2-4; no reliable D call. The V gene's germline CDR1 is SGHVS and CDR2 FQNEAQ. The CDR3 is 11 residues long. Between the trimmed V and J ends, which lost 8 bases and 3 bases, there was a span of 5 bases. The CDR3, as DNA: TGTGCCAGCGGCGGCAAAAACATTCAGTACTTC. This encodes CASGGKNIQYF. Based on the CDR3 plus reference TRBV7-8 and TRBJ2-4, the full variable domain is GAGVSQSPRYKVAKRGQDVALRCDPISGHVSLFWYQQALGQGPEFLTYFQNEAQLDKSGLPSDRFFAERPEGSVSTLKIQRTQQEDSAVYLCASGGKNIQYFGAGTRLSVL.